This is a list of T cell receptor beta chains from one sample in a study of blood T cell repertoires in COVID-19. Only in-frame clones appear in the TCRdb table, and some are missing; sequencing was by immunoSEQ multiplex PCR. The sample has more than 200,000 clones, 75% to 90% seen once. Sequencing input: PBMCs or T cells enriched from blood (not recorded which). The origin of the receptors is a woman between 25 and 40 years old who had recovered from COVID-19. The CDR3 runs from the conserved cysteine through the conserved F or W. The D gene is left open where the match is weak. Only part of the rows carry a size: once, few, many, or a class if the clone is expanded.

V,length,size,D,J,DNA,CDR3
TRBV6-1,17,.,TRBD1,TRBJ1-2,TGTGCCAGCAGTGAGTCCGGGACAGGCATTGATCGGCATGGCTACACCTTC,CASSESGTGIDRHGYTF
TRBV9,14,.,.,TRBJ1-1,TGTGCCAGCAGCGTAGCTGTCGGGGGACCTGAAGCTTTCTTT,CASSVAVGGPEAFF
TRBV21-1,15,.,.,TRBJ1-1,TGTGCCAGCAGCAAAAGAAGACAGACGAACACTGAAGCTTTCTTT,CASSKRRQTNTEAFF
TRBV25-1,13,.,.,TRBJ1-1,TGTGCCAGCAGCCAACAGGTTTACACTGAAGCTTTCTTT,CASSQQVYTEAFF
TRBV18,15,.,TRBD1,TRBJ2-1,TGTGCCAGCTCACCGCCGGGACAGATAAGAAATGAGCAGTTCTTC,CASSPPGQIRNEQFF
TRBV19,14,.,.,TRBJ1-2,TGTGCCAGTAGTAAAAGGGGTTTATCGGGCGGCTACACCTTC,CASSKRGLSGGYTF
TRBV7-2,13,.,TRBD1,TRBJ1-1,TGTGCCAGCAGCTTACAGGGGGGAGATGAAGCTTTCTTT,CASSLQGGDEAFF
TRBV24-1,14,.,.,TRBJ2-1,TGTGCCACCAGTGATGCCGGGACTGTCCCGGAGCAGTTCTTC,CATSDAGTVPEQFF
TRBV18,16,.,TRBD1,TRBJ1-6,TGTGCCAGCTCACTTGGACAGGGGGCTTCTAATTCACCCCTCCACTTT,CASSLGQGASNSPLHF
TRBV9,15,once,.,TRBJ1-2,TGTGCCAGCAGCCCTTGGACAGCCTCTGGCTATGGCTACACCTTC,CASSPWTASGYGYTF
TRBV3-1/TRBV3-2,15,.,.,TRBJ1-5,TGTGCCAGCAGCCAAAGGGGGTCTAGCAATCAGCCCCAGCATTTT,CASSQRGSSNQPQHF
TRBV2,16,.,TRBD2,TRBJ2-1,TGTGCCAGCAGTCCACTTACTAGCGTAGGTGTCAATGAGCAGTTCTTC,CASSPLTSVGVNEQFF
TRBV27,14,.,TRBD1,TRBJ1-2,TGTGCCAGCAGCCTGATTGACAGGGGGGGAGGCTACACCTTC,CASSLIDRGGGYTF
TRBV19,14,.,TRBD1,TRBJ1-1,TGTGCCAGTAGTATAGAAATAGGGGGCGCTGAAGCTTTCTTT,CASSIEIGGAEAFF
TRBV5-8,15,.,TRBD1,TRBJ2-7,TGTGCCAGCAGCCCAGGGACAGGGGGCGATTACGAGCAGTACTTC,CASSPGTGGDYEQYF
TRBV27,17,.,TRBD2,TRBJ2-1,TGTGCCAGCAGTTTAGGGTTCTCACTAGCGGGATTGTATGAGCAGTTCTTC,CASSLGFSLAGLYEQFF
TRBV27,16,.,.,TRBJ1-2,TGTGCCAGCAGTTCCGAGTCGCCGTCACTTAACTATGGCTACACCTTC,CASSSESPSLNYGYTF
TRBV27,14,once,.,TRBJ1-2,TGTGCCAGCAGTTCTACCGGGTCTGGCCGTGGCTACACCTTC,CASSSTGSGRGYTF
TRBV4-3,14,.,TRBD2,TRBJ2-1,TGCGCCAGCGCACTCGGAGCGGGAGTGAATGAGCAGTTCTTC,CASALGAGVNEQFF
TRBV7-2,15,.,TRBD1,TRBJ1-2,TGTGCCAGCAGCGCCGCCGGGACAGGGAGCTATGGCTACACCTTC,CASSAAGTGSYGYTF
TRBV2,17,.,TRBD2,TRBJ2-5,TGTGCCAGCAGGAAGGGGTATGGGACTAGCGACCAAGAGACCCAGTACTTC,CASRKGYGTSDQETQYF
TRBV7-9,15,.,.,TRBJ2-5,TGTGCCAGCAGCTTACGCAGGGGTTTGGTAGAGACCCAGTACTTC,CASSLRRGLVETQYF
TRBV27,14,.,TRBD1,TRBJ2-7,TGTGCCAGCAGTTTAAGGGCAGGGGGCATCGAGCAGTACTTC,CASSLRAGGIEQYF
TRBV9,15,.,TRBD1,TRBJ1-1,TGTGCCAGCAGCCCTACGGGGACAGGGGGGCTGGGAGCTTTCTTT,CASSPTGTGGLGAFF
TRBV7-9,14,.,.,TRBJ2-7,TGTGCCAGCAGCATACCCGGGGGTCCCTACGAGCAGTACTTC,CASSIPGGPYEQYF
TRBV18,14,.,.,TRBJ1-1,TGTGCCAGCTCATCCCAGGGTTTGGGAACTGAAGCTTTCTTT,CASSSQGLGTEAFF
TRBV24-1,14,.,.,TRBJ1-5,TGTGCCACCAGTGATTGGAGAGGGGGTCAGCCCCAGCATTTT,CATSDWRGGQPQHF
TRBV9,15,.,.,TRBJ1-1,TGTGCCAGCAGCCTCCTAGGAGGGGCGAGCACTGAAGCTTTCTTT,CASSLLGGASTEAFF
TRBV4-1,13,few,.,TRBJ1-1,TGCGCCAGCAGCCTCAACAGTGGCACTGAAGCTTTCTTT,CASSLNSGTEAFF
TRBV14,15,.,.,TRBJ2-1,TGTGCCAGCAGCCAAGATTGGGCTCGCTCAAATGAGCAGTTCTTC,CASSQDWARSNEQFF
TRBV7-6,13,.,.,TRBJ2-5,TGTGCCAGCAGCAGGAGCGGCGTTGAGACCCAGTACTTC,CASSRSGVETQYF
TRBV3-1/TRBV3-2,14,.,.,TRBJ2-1,TGTGCCAGCAGCGCGGACTCGGCGTACAATGAGCAGTTCTTC,CASSADSAYNEQFF
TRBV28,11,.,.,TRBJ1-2,TGTGCCAGCAAGGAGGGCTATGGCTACACCTTC,CASKEGYGYTF
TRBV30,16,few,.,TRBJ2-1,TGTGCCTGGAGTGCAAGCGTCCTATTAAATTACAATGAGCAGTTCTTC,CAWSASVLLNYNEQFF
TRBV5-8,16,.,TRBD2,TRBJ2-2,TGTGCCAGCAGCTTGGGACTAGCGGTGAACACCGGGGAGCTGTTTTTT,CASSLGLAVNTGELFF
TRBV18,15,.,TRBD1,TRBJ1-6,TGTGCCAGCTCACCTGGACAGGCCTATAATTCACCCCTCCACTTT,CASSPGQAYNSPLHF
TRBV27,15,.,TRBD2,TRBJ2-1,TGTGCCAGCAGTGTCTTTAGCGGGAGATCAGGTGAGCAGTTCTTC,CASSVFSGRSGEQFF
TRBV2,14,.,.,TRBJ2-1,TGTGCCAGCAGGCGCGGAAGCTCCTACAATGAGCAGTTCTTC,CASRRGSSYNEQFF
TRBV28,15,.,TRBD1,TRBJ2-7,TGTGCCAGCAGTCCTAGGACAGGGAGTAAGTACGAGCAGTACTTC,CASSPRTGSKYEQYF
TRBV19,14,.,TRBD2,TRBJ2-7,TGTGCCACCCAAGGACTAGCGGGAGTCGGCGAGCAGTACTTC,CATQGLAGVGEQYF
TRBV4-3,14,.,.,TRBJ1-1,TGCGCCAGCACCTTTATGACAGGGAACACTGAAGCTTTCTTT,CASTFMTGNTEAFF
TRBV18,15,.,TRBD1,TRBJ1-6,TGTGCCAGCTCACCCGGACAGGGAACAGGTTCACCCCTCCACTTT,CASSPGQGTGSPLHF
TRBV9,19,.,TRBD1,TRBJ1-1,TGTGCCAGCAGCGTAGTGGTGTGGGTGCAGGGGGCTCCGAACACTGAAGCTTTCTTT,CASSVVVWVQGAPNTEAFF
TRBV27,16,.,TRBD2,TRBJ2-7,TGTGCCAGCAGTACACCCTCCCACGGACTAGTCTACGAGCAGTACTTC,CASSTPSHGLVYEQYF